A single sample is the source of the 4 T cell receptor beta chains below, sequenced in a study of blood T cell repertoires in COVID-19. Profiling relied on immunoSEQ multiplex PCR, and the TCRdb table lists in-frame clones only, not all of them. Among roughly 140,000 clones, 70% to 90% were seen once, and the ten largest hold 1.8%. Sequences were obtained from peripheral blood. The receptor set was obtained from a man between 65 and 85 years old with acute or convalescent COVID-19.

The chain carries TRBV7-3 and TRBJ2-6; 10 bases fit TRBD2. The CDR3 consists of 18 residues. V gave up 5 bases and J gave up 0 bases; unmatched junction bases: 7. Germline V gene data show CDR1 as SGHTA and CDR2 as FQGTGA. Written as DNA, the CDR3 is TGTGCCAGCAGCCCCCAGACTAGCGGGCTCTCTGGGGCCAACGTCCTGACTTTC. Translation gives CASSPQTSGLSGANVLTF.

This CDR3 reads CASSLPGSVGSPLHF. Here the CDR3 DNA reads TGCGCCAGCAGCTTACCAGGGTCGGTCGGTTCACCCCTCCACTTT. The rearrangement joins TRBV5-1 to TRBJ1-6, with a possible D match to TRBD1 (5 bases). V was clipped by 2 bases and J by 9 bases, with 15 bases between them. CDR1 SGHRS and CDR2 YFSETQ come from the germline V gene. This CDR3 region has 15 residues.

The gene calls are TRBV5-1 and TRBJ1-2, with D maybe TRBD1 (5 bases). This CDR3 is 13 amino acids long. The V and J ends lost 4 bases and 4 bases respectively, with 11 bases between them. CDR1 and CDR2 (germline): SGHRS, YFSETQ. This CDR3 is CASSRDGGYGYTF. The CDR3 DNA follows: TGCGCCAGCAGCAGGGACGGGGGCTATGGCTACACCTTC.

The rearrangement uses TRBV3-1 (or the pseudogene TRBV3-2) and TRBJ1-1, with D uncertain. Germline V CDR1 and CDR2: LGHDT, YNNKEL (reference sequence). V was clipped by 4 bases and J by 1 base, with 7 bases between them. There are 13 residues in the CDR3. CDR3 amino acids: CASSREQNTEAFF. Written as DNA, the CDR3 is TGTGCCAGCAGCCGTGAGCAGAACACTGAAGCTTTCTTT.